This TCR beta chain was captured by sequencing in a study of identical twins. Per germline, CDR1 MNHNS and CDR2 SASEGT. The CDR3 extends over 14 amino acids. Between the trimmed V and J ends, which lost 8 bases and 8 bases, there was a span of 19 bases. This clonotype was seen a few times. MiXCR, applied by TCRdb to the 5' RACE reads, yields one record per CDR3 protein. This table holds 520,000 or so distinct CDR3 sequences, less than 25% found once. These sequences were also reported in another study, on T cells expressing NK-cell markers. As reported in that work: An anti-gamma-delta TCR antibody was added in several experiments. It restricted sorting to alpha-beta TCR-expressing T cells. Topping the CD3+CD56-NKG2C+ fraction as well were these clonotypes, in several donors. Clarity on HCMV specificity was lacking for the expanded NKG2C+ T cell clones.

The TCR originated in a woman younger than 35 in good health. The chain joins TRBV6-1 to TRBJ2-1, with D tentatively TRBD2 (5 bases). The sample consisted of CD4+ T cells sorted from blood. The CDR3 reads CASALQTGMDEQFF. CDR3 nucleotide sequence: TGTGCCAGCGCTTTACAGACGGGGATGGATGAGCAGTTCTTC.